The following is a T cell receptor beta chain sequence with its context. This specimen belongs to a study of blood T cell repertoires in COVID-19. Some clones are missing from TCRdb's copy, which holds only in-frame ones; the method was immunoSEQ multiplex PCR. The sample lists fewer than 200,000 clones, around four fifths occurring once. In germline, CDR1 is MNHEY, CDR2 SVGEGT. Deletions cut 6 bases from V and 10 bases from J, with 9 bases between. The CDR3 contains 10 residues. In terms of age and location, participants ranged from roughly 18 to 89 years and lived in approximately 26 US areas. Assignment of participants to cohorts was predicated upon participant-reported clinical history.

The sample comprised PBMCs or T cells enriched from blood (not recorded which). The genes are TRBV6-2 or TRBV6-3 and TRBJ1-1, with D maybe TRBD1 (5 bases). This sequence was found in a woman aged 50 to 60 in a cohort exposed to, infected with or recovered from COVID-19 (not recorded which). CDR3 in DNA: TGTGCCAGCAGCAACGGGGGAGCTTTCTTT. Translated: CASSNGGAFF.